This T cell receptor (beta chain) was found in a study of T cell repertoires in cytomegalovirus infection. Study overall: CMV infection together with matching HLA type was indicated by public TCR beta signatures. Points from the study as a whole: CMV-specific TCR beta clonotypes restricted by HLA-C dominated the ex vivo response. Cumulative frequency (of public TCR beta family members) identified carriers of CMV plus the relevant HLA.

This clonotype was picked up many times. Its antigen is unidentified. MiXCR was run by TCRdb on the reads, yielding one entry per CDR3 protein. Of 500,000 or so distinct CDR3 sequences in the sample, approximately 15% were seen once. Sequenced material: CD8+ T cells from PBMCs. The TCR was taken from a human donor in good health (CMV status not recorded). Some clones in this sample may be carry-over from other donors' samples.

The CDR3 DNA is TGTGCCAGCAGTTACCCAGAGGGCACTGAAGCTTTCTTT. It translates to CASSYPEGTEAFF. This chain links TRBV6-5 with TRBJ1-1; D uncertain. CDR1 is MNHEY and CDR2 is SVGAGI in the germline V gene. There are 13 residues in the CDR3. V was shortened by 2 bases and J by 4 bases, with 8 bases between the two germline ends.